This T cell receptor beta chain was identified in a study of a mutant IDH1 vaccine in newly diagnosed glioma. Background on the study: Radiotherapy, temozolomide, or both had been given previously, and both were given to most.

Described time point: week 47, end of study. Vaccinated patients received 300 ug of mutant IDH1 20-mer peptide per dose, with topical imiquimod. TCRdb keeps only in-frame clones here, not all; method: immunoSEQ multiplex PCR. The repertoire holds tens of thousands of clones, 87% seen once, with around 12% in the top ten. Regarding this clone: No antigen is known for it.

The CDR3 runs to 15 residues. Germline values: CDR1 MGHRA, CDR2 YSYEKL. Trimming took off 1 base at V and 3 bases at J, with 13 bases between the two ends. The sample was PBMCs, taken from a glioma patient whose treatment included an IDH1 peptide vaccine. The chain carries TRBV4-1 and TRBJ2-7; D gene ambiguous. The receptor comes from a woman in her twenties or thirties with glioma. CDR3 in DNA: TGCGCCAGCAGCCAAGGACACAGCGAATACTACGAGCAGTACTTC. Translating gives CASSQGHSEYYEQYF.